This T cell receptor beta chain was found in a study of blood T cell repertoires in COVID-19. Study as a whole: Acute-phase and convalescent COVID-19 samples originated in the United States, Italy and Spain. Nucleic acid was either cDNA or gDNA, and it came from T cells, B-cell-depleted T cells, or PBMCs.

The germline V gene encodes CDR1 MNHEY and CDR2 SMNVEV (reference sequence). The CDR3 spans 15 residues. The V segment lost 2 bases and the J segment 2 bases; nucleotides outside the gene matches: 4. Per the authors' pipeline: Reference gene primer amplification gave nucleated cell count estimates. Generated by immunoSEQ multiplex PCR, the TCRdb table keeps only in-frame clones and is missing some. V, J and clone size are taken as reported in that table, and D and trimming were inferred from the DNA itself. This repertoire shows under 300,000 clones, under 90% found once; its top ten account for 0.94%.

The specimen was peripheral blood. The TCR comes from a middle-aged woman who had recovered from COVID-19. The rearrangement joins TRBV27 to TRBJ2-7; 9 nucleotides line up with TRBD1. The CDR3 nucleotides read TGTGCCAGCAGTTTAAGTGACAGGGGGACCTACGAGCAGTACTTC. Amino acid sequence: CASSLSDRGTYEQYF.